In its sample, the clone carrying this TCR beta chain was seen many times. TCRdb processed the RACE reads anew with MiXCR; each CDR3 protein has one entry. Here the sample spans around 180,000 distinct CDR3 sequences, 25% to 30% being singletons. V lost 5 bases, J lost 5 bases, and 7 bases stayed unmatched. The CDR3 runs to 16 residues. The germline gives CDR1 SGHAT, CDR2 FQDESV (reference sequence). The time point denotes: pre-sensitization, week 0. Treatment given: therapeutic diphenylcyclopropenone sensitization with weekly scalp DPC. Total RNA was isolated from unfractionated whole blood. The sample comes from a study of human T cells and chemical hapten exposure. Study-level background: Mostly female patients had alopecia areata, totalis or universalis.

The TCR sequence derives from a woman aged 25 to 39 with alopecia areata. Some clones in this sample may be carry-over from other donors' samples. This chain links TRBV11-1 with TRBJ2-5; 14 nucleotides line up with TRBD2. This specimen was whole blood, taken in connection with sensitization to the hapten diphenylcyclopropenone (DPC). The CDR3 DNA follows: TGTGCCAGCAGCCTTGGACTAGCGGGAGGACAGGAGACCCAGTACTTC. As protein: CASSLGLAGGQETQYF. Full variable domain (rest looked up from reference TRBV11-1 and TRBJ2-5): EAEVAQSPRYKITEKSQAVAFWCDPISGHATLYWYRQILGQGPELLVQFQDESVVDDSQLPKDRFSAERLKGVDSTLKIQPAELGDSAMYLCASSLGLAGGQETQYFGPGTRLLVL.